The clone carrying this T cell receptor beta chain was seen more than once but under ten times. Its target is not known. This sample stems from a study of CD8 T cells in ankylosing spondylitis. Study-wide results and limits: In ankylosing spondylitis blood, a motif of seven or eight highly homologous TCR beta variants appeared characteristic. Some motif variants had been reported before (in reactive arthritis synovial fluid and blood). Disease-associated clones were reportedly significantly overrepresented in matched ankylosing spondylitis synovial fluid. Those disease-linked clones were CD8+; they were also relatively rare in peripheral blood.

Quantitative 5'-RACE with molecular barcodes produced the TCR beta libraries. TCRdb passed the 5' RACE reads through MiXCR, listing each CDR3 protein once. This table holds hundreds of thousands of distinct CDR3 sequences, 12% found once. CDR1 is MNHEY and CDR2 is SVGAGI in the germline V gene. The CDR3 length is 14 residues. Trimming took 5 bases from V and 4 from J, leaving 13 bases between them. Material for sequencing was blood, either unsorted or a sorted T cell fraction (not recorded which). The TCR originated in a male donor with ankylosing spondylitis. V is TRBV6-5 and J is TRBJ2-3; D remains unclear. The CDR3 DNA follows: TGTGCCAGCAGTATACAGAGCTTGCCAGATACGCAGTATTTT. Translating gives CASSIQSLPDTQYF.